Listed here are 14 T cell receptor beta chains from one sample, sequenced in a study of blood T cell repertoires in COVID-19. Data came from immunoSEQ multiplex PCR; TCRdb stores just in-frame clones and leaves some out. Here the sample spans about 310,000 clones, over 85% being singletons. The sample taken for sequencing was PBMCs or T cells enriched from blood (not recorded which). These receptors all come from a woman aged 30 to 39 who had recovered from COVID-19.

The V gene is TRBV5-1, the J gene TRBJ1-1, with 8 bases identical to TRBD1. The germline CDR1 and CDR2 sequences are SGHRS and YFSETQ. The CDR3 is 14 amino acids. The J segment lost 3 bases and the V segment lost 4 bases, leaving 5 bases of the junction unmatched. The CDR3, as DNA: TGCGCCAGCAGCGTGACAGGGGATGACACTGAAGCTTTCTTT. Translated, it gives CASSVTGDDTEAFF.

This chain uses TRBV12-3 or TRBV12-4 with TRBJ2-7, with D possibly being TRBD1 (6 bases). The CDR3 sequence is 13 residues long. The V end was cut by 6 bases, the J end by 1 base, with 10 bases between. The CDR3 spells CASSRTASYEQYF. In DNA, the CDR3 is TGTGCCAGCAGCAGGACAGCGTCCTACGAGCAGTACTTC.

The genes are TRBV18 and TRBJ2-7, with D maybe TRBD1 (6 bases). The V gene lost 2 bases and the J gene lost 3 bases, with 11 bases spanning the gap. The CDR3 is 14 residues long. The germline gives CDR1 KGHSH, CDR2 LQKENI. In DNA form, the CDR3 reads TGTGCCAGCTCACCAACCGACAGGAACTACGAGCAGTACTTC. Translated: CASSPTDRNYEQYF.

The chain is built from TRBV28 and TRBJ1-1; 7 bases fit TRBD1. CDR1 MDHEN and CDR2 SYDVKM come from the germline V gene. V was pared by 6 bases and J by 1 base, with 8 bases of the junction left unmatched. The CDR3 loop spans 15 amino acids. CDR3 coding DNA: TGTGCCAGCAGCTCCAAAGGGGGCTGGAACACTGAAGCTTTCTTT. Translation: CASSSKGGWNTEAFF. The entire variable domain, with the rest obtained from reference TRBV28 and TRBJ1-1, is as follows: DVKVTQSSRYLVKRTGEKVFLECVQDMDHENMFWYRQDPGLGLRLIYFSYDVKMKEKGDIPEGYSVSREKKERFSLILESASTNQTSMYLCASSSKGGWNTEAFFGQGTRLTVV.

This chain connects TRBV11-2 to TRBJ2-5; D gene unclear. The V end was cut by 1 base, the J end by 1 base, with 13 bases between. The CDR3 spans 16 residues. CDR1 and CDR2 (germline): SGHAT, FQNNGV. The CDR3 sequence: CASSLVFAASQETQYF. The CDR3 DNA reads TGTGCCAGCAGCTTAGTTTTTGCGGCTTCCCAAGAGACCCAGTACTTC.

V usage is TRBV19 and J usage is TRBJ1-2, with TRBD1 matching over 8 bases. This CDR3 has 14 amino acids. V gave up 6 bases and J gave up 0 bases; unmatched junction bases: 3. CDR1 is LNHDA and CDR2 is SQIVND in the germline V gene (reference sequence). The DNA of the CDR3 is TGTGCCAGTAGGAGACAGGGGACTAACTATGGCTACACCTTC. It translates to CASRRQGTNYGYTF.

The J gene is TRBJ2-5, the V gene TRBV18, with TRBD2 matching over 7 bases. This CDR3 spans 13 amino acids. Germline loops: CDR1 KGHSH, CDR2 LQKENI. Germline trimming cut 6 bases from V and 5 bases from J; bases unmatched to any gene: 6. CDR3 sequence (DNA): TGTGCCAGCTCCGGAGCGGGAAGGGAGACCCAGTACTTC. As protein: CASSGAGRETQYF.

The J gene is TRBJ2-5, the V gene TRBV4-1; 9 bases map to TRBD2. V lost 4 bases, J lost 10 bases, and 7 bases stayed unmatched. The germline CDR1 and CDR2 sequences are MGHRA and YSYEKL. The CDR3 consists of 13 residues. This chain's CDR3 is CASSRTSGLDQYF. The CDR3 DNA reads as TGCGCCAGCAGCCGCACTAGCGGGTTAGACCAGTACTTC.

This chain connects TRBV27 to TRBJ2-6; 10 bases are shared with TRBD1. This CDR3 spans 17 amino acids. Per the germline V gene, CDR1 is MNHEY and CDR2 is SMNVEV (reference sequence). V shed 5 bases and J 3 bases; nucleotides not matched to a gene: 7. The CDR3 spells CASSPRQGAGGANVLTF. The CDR3 coding sequence is TGTGCCAGCAGTCCGCGACAGGGGGCGGGTGGGGCCAACGTCCTGACTTTC.

This chain connects TRBV4-1 to TRBJ1-3; a weak D match, TRBD1 (5 bases). Germline V gene lookup returns CDR1 MGHRA and CDR2 YSYEKL. The CDR3 has 19 residues. Trimming took 2 bases from V and 2 from J, leaving 22 bases between them. DNA of the CDR3: TGCGCCAGCAGCCAAAATGGACCACTCGGGGGGTTAACTGGAAACACCATATATTTT. Translated, it gives CASSQNGPLGGLTGNTIYF.

V is TRBV13 and J is TRBJ1-1; D is unresolved. The germline CDR1 and CDR2 sequences are PRHDT and FYEKMQ (reference sequence). The V gene lost 5 bases and the J gene lost 9 bases, with 13 bases spanning the gap. The length of the CDR3 is 12 residues. CDR3 nucleotides: TGTGCCAGCAGCATGAGGAGCCTGAAAGCTTTCTTT. It encodes CASSMRSLKAFF.

The chain carries TRBV5-1 and TRBJ1-6, with 9 bases aligning to TRBD1. The germline gives CDR1 SGHRS, CDR2 YFSETQ. Trimming cost V 6 bases and J 7 bases; bases outside gene matches: 11. The CDR3 is made up of 16 amino acids. This chain's CDR3 is CASTAGTGNWNSPLHF. CDR3 nucleotide sequence: TGCGCCAGCACCGCCGGGACAGGGAATTGGAATTCACCCCTCCACTTT.

The chain couples TRBV6-1 to TRBJ1-5, with 12 bases that match TRBD1. The trim removed 2 bases at V and 6 bases at J, leaving 8 bases unmatched. The CDR3 contains 17 residues. Germline CDR1 and CDR2: MNHNS and SASEGT. CDR3 amino acids: CASSEWGQGATGQPQHF. CDR3 nucleotide sequence: TGTGCCAGCAGTGAATGGGGACAGGGGGCGACGGGTCAGCCCCAGCATTTT.

As DNA, the CDR3 is TGTGCCAGTAGTACACTACAGGGACGGAGCAATCAGCCCCAGCATTTT. Translated, it gives CASSTLQGRSNQPQHF. The chain uses TRBV19 and TRBJ1-5, with a tentative D call TRBD1 (6 bases). V was trimmed by 4 bases and J by 1 base, leaving 14 bases between them. The CDR3 contains 16 residues. Germline lookup yields CDR1 LNHDA and CDR2 SQIVND (reference sequence). The variable domain in full, with the rest retrieved from reference TRBV19 and TRBJ1-5, is DGGITQSPKYLFRKEGQNVTLSCEQNLNHDAMYWYRQDPGQGLRLIYYSQIVNDFQKGDIAEGYSVSREKKESFPLTVTSAQKNPTAFYLCASSTLQGRSNQPQHFGDGTRLSIL.